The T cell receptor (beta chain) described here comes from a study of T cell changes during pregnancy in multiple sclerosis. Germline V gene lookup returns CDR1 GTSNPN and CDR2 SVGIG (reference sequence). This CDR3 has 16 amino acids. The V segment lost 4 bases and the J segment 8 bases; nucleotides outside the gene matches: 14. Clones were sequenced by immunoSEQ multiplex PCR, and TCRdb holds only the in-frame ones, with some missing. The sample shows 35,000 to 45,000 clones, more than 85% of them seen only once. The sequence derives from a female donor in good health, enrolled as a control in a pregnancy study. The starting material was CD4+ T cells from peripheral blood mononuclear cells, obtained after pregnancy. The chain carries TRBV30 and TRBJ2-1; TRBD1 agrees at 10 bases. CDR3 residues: CAWNIPDRGRNHEQFF. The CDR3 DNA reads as TGTGCCTGGAACATACCCGACAGGGGGCGCAACCATGAGCAGTTCTTC.